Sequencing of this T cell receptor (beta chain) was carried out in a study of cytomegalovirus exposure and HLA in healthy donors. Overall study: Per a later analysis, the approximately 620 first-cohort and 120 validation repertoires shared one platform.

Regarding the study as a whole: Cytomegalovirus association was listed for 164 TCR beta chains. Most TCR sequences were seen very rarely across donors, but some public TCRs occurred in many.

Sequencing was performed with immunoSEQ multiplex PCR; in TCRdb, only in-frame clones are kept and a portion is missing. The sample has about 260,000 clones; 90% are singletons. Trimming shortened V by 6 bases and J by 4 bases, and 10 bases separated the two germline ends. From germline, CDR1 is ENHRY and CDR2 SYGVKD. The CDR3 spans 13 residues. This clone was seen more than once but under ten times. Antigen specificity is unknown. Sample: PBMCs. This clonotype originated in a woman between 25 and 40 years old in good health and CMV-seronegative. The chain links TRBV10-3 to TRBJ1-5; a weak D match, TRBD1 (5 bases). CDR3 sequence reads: CAISGTSNQPQHF. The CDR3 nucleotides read TGTGCCATCAGCGGGACTTCAAATCAGCCCCAGCATTTT.